The 27 T cell receptor beta chains below all came from one sample that was sequenced in a study of a mutant IDH1 vaccine in newly diagnosed glioma. Regarding time point: baseline, week 1 (first vaccination visit). Treatment noted: pre-vaccination baseline after standard-of-care therapy. Sequencing used immunoSEQ multiplex PCR; TCRdb keeps in-frame clones, though not all of them. The table lists approximately 92,000 clones, 80% of them singletons. Sequenced here: PBMCs, sampled from a glioma patient treated with radiotherapy, temozolomide or both. The receptors shown here come from a man aged 40-49 years with glioma.

This clone was seen a handful of times. The rearrangement joins TRBV5-5 to TRBJ1-3; D is undetermined. This CDR3 spans 12 amino acids. Trimming stripped 0 bases from V and 4 bases from J, with 2 bases between. Per the germline V gene, CDR1 is SGHKS and CDR2 is YYEKEE (reference sequence). The CDR3 nucleotides read TGTGCCAGCAGCTTGGCCGGAAACACCATATATTTT. The encoded protein is CASSLAGNTIYF.

The CDR3 bases are TGTGCCAGCAGCCACCCCCGGTCTGATACGCAGTATTTT. Amino acid sequence: CASSHPRSDTQYF. V and J are TRBV7-6 and TRBJ2-3, with D uncertain. The CDR3 has 13 residues. V was trimmed by 5 bases and J by 6 bases, leaving 12 bases between them. Germline CDR1 and CDR2: SGHVS and FNYEAQ.

This rearrangement joins TRBV5-5 to TRBJ2-6, with D uncertain. The germline V gene encodes CDR1 SGHKS and CDR2 YYEKEE (reference sequence). The V end lost 2 bases, the J end lost 0 bases, and 9 bases lay between the germline ends. This CDR3 contains 16 residues. The CDR3 is CASSFEDTSGANVLTF. The CDR3 DNA follows: TGTGCCAGCAGCTTCGAGGATACCTCTGGGGCCAACGTCCTGACTTTC.

The V and J genes are TRBV5-4 and TRBJ2-1; 14 bases agree with TRBD2. V lost 4 bases to trimming and J lost 0 bases; unmatched junction nucleotides: 6. The V gene's germline CDR1 is SGHNT and CDR2 YYREEE (reference sequence). CDR3 length equals 18 residues. The CDR3 DNA follows: TGTGCCAGCAGCCCCGGACTAGCGGGGGGACCCTCCTACAATGAGCAGTTCTTC. It yields the protein CASSPGLAGGPSYNEQFF.

The chain links TRBV30 to TRBJ2-1; D could derive from TRBD1 or TRBD2 (9 bases each). CDR1 and CDR2 (germline): GTSNPN, SVGIG (reference sequence). V was trimmed by 4 bases and J by 12 bases, leaving 40 bases between them. The CDR3 spans 20 residues. CDR3 region: CAWTRPGTGSSSGKVRMQFF. DNA of the CDR3: TGTGCCTGGACCCGCCCCGGGACAGGGAGCTCTAGCGGGAAGGTTCGAATGCAGTTCTTC.

The chain has TRBV4-3 and TRBJ2-1; 8 bases are shared with TRBD1. With V trimmed by 1 base and J by 8 bases, 1 base remained unmatched. The CDR3 loop spans 13 amino acids. CDR1 is LGHNA, CDR2 YSLEER, per germline. CDR3: CASSQGQGHEQFF. DNA of the CDR3: TGCGCCAGCAGCCAAGGACAGGGGCATGAGCAGTTCTTC.

This clone was observed a few times. The chain carries TRBV7-2 and TRBJ2-5; perhaps TRBD2 as D (5 bases). Trimming took off 5 bases at V and 2 bases at J, with 12 bases between the two ends. Germline-derived CDR1 and CDR2 are SGHTA and FQGNSA. The CDR3 is 14 amino acids. CDR3 sequence: CASSKPGNQETQYF. The DNA for the CDR3 is TGTGCCAGCAGCAAACCCGGGAATCAAGAGACCCAGTACTTC.

V gene TRBV7-8 combines with J gene TRBJ1-5; D may be TRBD1 (5 bases). Trimming cost V 5 bases and J 3 bases, with 14 bases left between them. The CDR3 spans 15 residues. Germline V gives CDR1 SGHVS, CDR2 FQNEAQ. DNA for the CDR3: TGTGCCAGCAGCCCTCGGGACCGATCCAATCAGCCCCAGCATTTT. Translation gives CASSPRDRSNQPQHF.

The CDR3 coding sequence is TGTGCCAGCAGCCAAGAGGGTAGCAGAGGCACAGATACGCAGTATTTT. Amino acid sequence: CASSQEGSRGTDTQYF. The chain links TRBV4-2 to TRBJ2-3; no clear D. The CDR3 has 16 residues. Trimming stripped 0 bases from V and 1 base from J, with 11 bases between. The germline CDR1 and CDR2 sequences are LGHNA and YNFKEQ.

The table lists this clone with a few counts. The rearrangement joins TRBV29-1 to TRBJ1-4; D may be TRBD1 (6 bases). V dropped 4 bases and J dropped 8 bases, with 11 bases sitting between them. The CDR3 covers 12 residues. Germline lookup yields CDR1 SQVTM and CDR2 ANQGSEA. This chain's CDR3 is CSVVTGREKLFF. CDR3 in DNA: TGCAGCGTTGTTACAGGGCGAGAAAAACTGTTTTTT.

J is TRBJ2-5 and V is TRBV5-1; D is unresolved. With 0 bases removed from V and 1 base from J, the gap between germline ends came to 7 bases. Per the germline V gene, CDR1 is SGHRS and CDR2 is YFSETQ. The CDR3 is made up of 14 amino acids. The CDR3 reads CASSLGVAQETQYF. The CDR3 DNA follows: TGCGCCAGCAGCTTGGGGGTAGCCCAAGAGACCCAGTACTTC.

V gene TRBV7-2 combines with J gene TRBJ2-4, with TRBD2 matching 7 bases. CDR1 is SGHTA and CDR2 is FQGNSA in the germline V gene. V was pared by 10 bases and J by 7 bases, with 16 bases of the junction left unmatched. This CDR3 is 15 amino acids long. The CDR3 here is CAISSGGDYRNIQYF. As DNA, the CDR3 is TGTGCCATCTCCTCGGGGGGAGACTATCGCAACATTCAGTACTTC.

J is TRBJ2-6 and V is TRBV27; no definite D call. This CDR3 has 17 amino acids. The V end lost 2 bases, the J end lost 4 bases, and 15 bases lay between the germline ends. Germline CDR1 is MNHEY and CDR2 is SMNVEV (reference sequence). The CDR3 sequence is CASSLNGRPLGANVLTF. Written as DNA, the CDR3 is TGTGCCAGCAGTTTAAATGGACGCCCCTTGGGGGCCAACGTCCTGACTTTC.

This rearrangement joins TRBV7-8 to TRBJ2-3; 12 bases line up with TRBD2. CDR3 length: 20 residues. Germline loops: CDR1 SGHVS, CDR2 FQNEAQ. V shed 5 bases, J shed 1 base, and the junction held 16 bases outside the gene matches. The CDR3 region is CASSPQNLAGGPLGTDTQYF. Written as DNA, the CDR3 is TGTGCCAGCAGCCCCCAGAATCTAGCGGGGGGGCCTTTAGGCACAGATACGCAGTATTTT. The variable domain in full, with the rest retrieved from reference TRBV7-8 and TRBJ2-3, is GAGVSQSPRYKVAKRGQDVALRCDPISGHVSLFWYQQALGQGPEFLTYFQNEAQLDKSGLPSDRFFAERPEGSVSTLKIQRTQQEDSAVYLCASSPQNLAGGPLGTDTQYFGPGTRLTVL.

This chain joins TRBV9 and TRBJ2-3; the D gene could be TRBD1 or TRBD2 (7 bases each). V gave up 0 bases and J gave up 4 bases, with 12 bases separating them. This CDR3 spans 15 amino acids. The V gene's germline CDR1 is SGDLS and CDR2 YYNGEE. DNA for the CDR3: TGTGCCAGCAGCGTAGTGTCAGGGGGGGCAGATACGCAGTATTTT. As protein: CASSVVSGGADTQYF.

The chain joins TRBV12-2 to TRBJ2-5; the D segment call TRBD2 is taken from the table without a DNA check. TRBV12-2 constitutes a pseudogene. The length of the CDR3 is 20 residues. The CDR3 spells CASRTRGGRGTGAGKETQYF. In nucleotides, the CDR3 is TGTGCAAGTCGCACGCGGGGCGGGAGGGGCACAGGGGCCGGAAAAGAGACCCAGTACTTC.

V usage is TRBV29-1 and J usage is TRBJ1-3; no definite D call. The CDR3 totals 12 residues. V was clipped by 1 base and J by 3 bases, with 4 bases between them. Germline V gene data show CDR1 as SQVTM and CDR2 as ANQGSEA. The CDR3 DNA is TGCAGCGTTGAAGGGGGTGGAAACACCATATATTTT. This gives the protein CSVEGGGNTIYF.

The chain employs TRBV4-3 and TRBJ2-1; D gene uncertain. In germline, CDR1 is LGHNA, CDR2 YSLEER. This CDR3 spans 15 amino acids. V lost 6 bases and J 4 bases, leaving 16 bases between the germline ends. The DNA for the CDR3 is TGCGCCAGCAGTAAGCAGGCGGTCCAGTACAATGAGCAGTTCTTC. It specifies CASSKQAVQYNEQFF.

The rearrangement links TRBV9 to TRBJ2-5; 11 positions agree with TRBD2. V lost 4 bases to trimming and J lost 1 base; unmatched junction nucleotides: 3. The germline V gene encodes CDR1 SGDLS and CDR2 YYNGEE. The CDR3 extends over 15 amino acids. CDR3 sequence reads: CASSLTSGAQETQYF. The CDR3 DNA follows: TGTGCCAGCAGCCTGACTAGCGGGGCCCAAGAGACCCAGTACTTC.

The rearrangement links TRBV7-9 to TRBJ2-7, with D tentatively TRBD2 (5 bases). V was trimmed by 4 bases and J by 2 bases, leaving 6 bases between them. Germline CDR1 SEHNR, CDR2 FQNEAQ (reference sequence). The CDR3 length is 12 residues. For the CDR3, the DNA is TGTGCCAGCAGCTCCGGGGCCTACGAGCAGTACTTC. Protein sequence: CASSSGAYEQYF.

The V call is TRBV19, the J call TRBJ2-7; D might be TRBD2 (6 bases). Germline CDR1 is LNHDA and CDR2 is SQIVND (reference sequence). This CDR3 has 12 residues. V was trimmed by 8 bases and J by 3 bases, leaving 11 bases between them. The CDR3 here is CASGRGSYEQYF. CDR3 nucleotide sequence: TGTGCCAGTGGCCGGGGGAGCTACGAGCAGTACTTC.

The CDR3 nucleotides read TGTGCCAGCTCACCAGAGCAGGACACCGGGGAGCTGTTTTTT. This gives the protein CASSPEQDTGELFF. The rearrangement joins TRBV18 to TRBJ2-2; D is unresolved. The V and J ends lost 2 bases and 3 bases respectively, with 7 bases between them. The germline V gene has CDR1 KGHSH and CDR2 LQKENI. The CDR3 consists of 14 residues.

V and J are TRBV6-4 and TRBJ2-3; D not resolved. The CDR3 totals 12 residues. Germline V gene lookup returns CDR1 MRHNA and CDR2 SNTAGT. V gave up 2 bases and J gave up 8 bases, with 8 bases separating them. This CDR3 is CASSDIPGTQYF. DNA of the CDR3: TGTGCCAGCAGTGACATCCCGGGTACGCAGTATTTT.

This sequence joins TRBV30 and TRBJ1-3; D uncertain. The V gene's germline CDR1 is GTSNPN and CDR2 SVGIG (reference sequence). This CDR3 has 12 residues. V shed 4 bases and J shed 2 bases, with 6 bases lying between them. CDR3 region: CAWNPPGNTIYF. The CDR3 bases are TGTGCCTGGAACCCTCCTGGAAACACCATATATTTT.

This chain uses TRBV4-2 with TRBJ2-2; 8 nucleotides match TRBD1. This CDR3 is built from 15 residues. With 0 bases clipped from V and 6 bases from J, the junction kept 3 bases outside the gene matches. The germline V gene has CDR1 LGHNA and CDR2 YNFKEQ. The CDR3 bases are TGTGCCAGCAGCCAAGATCCAGGGGGCCCCGGGGAGCTGTTTTTT. Its protein is CASSQDPGGPGELFF.

V gene TRBV5-1 combines with J gene TRBJ1-4; the match to TRBD1 covers 7 bases. This CDR3 contains 16 residues. Trimming took 2 bases from V and 4 from J; bases not matched to a gene: 8. The germline V gene encodes CDR1 SGHRS and CDR2 YFSETQ. The CDR3 DNA reads TGCGCCAGCAGCTTACGGTGGGACAGCCGTAATGAAAAACTGTTTTTT. Translated, it gives CASSLRWDSRNEKLFF.

This clone was seen a few times. The rearrangement links TRBV5-1 to TRBJ1-2, with D perhaps TRBD1 (5 bases). This CDR3 spans 13 amino acids. With 5 bases removed from V and 8 bases from J, the gap between germline ends came to 16 bases. Germline V gene sequence: CDR1 SGHRS, CDR2 YFSETQ. The CDR3 protein is CASSGGGVGGYTF. The DNA of the CDR3 is TGCGCCAGCAGTGGTGGGGGAGTCGGAGGCTACACCTTC.